Listed below are T cell receptor beta chains from one sample, sequenced in a study of technical replicates of blood from a few donors. Some clones are missing from TCRdb's copy, which holds only in-frame ones; the method was immunoSEQ multiplex PCR. The table lists approximately 77,000 clones, roughly 94% of them singletons, with 0.3% to 0.45% in the top ten. Sample: T cells isolated from PBMCs. Receptor source: a human donor in good health. Both conserved end residues are part of each CDR3. The order of the fields is D gene, clone size, V gene, J gene, CDR3 protein, CDR3 DNA. A D gene is named only where the DNA matches it firmly. Size values are once, few and many counts, or a class for expanded clones, and some rows have none.

>NA|NA|TRBV21-1|TRBJ1-4
CASNARRNEKLFF
TGTGCCAGCAACGCGAGGAGAAATGAAAAACTGTTTTTT
>TRBD1|NA|TRBV4-1|TRBJ2-1
CASSQGTGGVKSYNEQFF
TGCGCCAGCAGCCAAGGGACAGGGGGCGTAAAATCATACAATGAGCAGTTCTTC
>TRBD1|NA|TRBV19|TRBJ2-5
CASGTGQGRQETQYF
TGTGCCAGTGGGACGGGACAGGGGCGCCAAGAGACCCAGTACTTC
>TRBD1|NA|TRBV19|TRBJ2-3
CASSIPRTGGQDTQYF
TGTGCCAGTAGTATTCCCCGGACAGGGGGTCAAGATACGCAGTATTTT
>NA|NA|TRBV4-1|TRBJ2-1
CASSQFEAYEQFF
TGCGCCAGCAGCCAATTTGAAGCCTATGAGCAGTTCTTC
>NA|NA|TRBV9|TRBJ1-1
CASSAHSEAFF
TGTGCCAGCAGCGCACACAGTGAAGCTTTCTTT
>TRBD1|NA|TRBV19|TRBJ2-7
CASSGTVNEQYF
TGTGCCAGTTCCGGGACAGTCAACGAGCAGTACTTC
>NA|NA|TRBV7-2|TRBJ2-5
CASSKWRETQYF
TGTGCCAGCAGCAAATGGAGAGAGACCCAGTACTTC
>NA|NA|TRBV28|TRBJ1-3
CASSETGNTIYF
TGTGCCAGCAGTGAGACAGGAAACACCATATATTTT
>TRBD2|once|TRBV7-9|TRBJ2-3
CASSFKRTSGLDTQYF
TGTGCCAGCAGCTTCAAACGGACTAGCGGTTTAGATACGCAGTATTTT
>NA|once|TRBV9|TRBJ2-7
CASSVGASAAYEQYF
TGTGCCAGCAGCGTAGGGGCTAGCGCTGCCTACGAGCAGTACTTC
>NA|NA|TRBV7-3|TRBJ2-3
CASSLSTGTDTQYF
TGTGCCAGCAGCTTAAGCACGGGAACAGATACGCAGTATTTT
>TRBD1|NA|TRBV5-6|TRBJ2-1
CASSLIGGQGAFF
TGTGCCAGCAGCTTAATAGGTGGACAGGGAGCGTTCTTC
>NA|NA|TRBV2|TRBJ2-3
CASSVLRVWDTQYF
TGTGCCAGCAGTGTCCTGAGGGTATGGGATACGCAGTATTTT
>NA|NA|TRBV27|TRBJ2-7
CASSSRLREFSYEQYF
TGTGCCAGCAGTTCGAGGTTGAGGGAGTTCTCCTACGAGCAGTACTTC
>NA|once|TRBV21-1|TRBJ2-3
CASASGREYTDTQYF
TGTGCCAGCGCTAGCGGGAGGGAATACACAGATACGCAGTATTTT
>TRBD1|NA|TRBV18|TRBJ2-1
CASSPGQSPDEQFF
TGTGCCAGCTCGCCGGGACAGAGCCCCGATGAGCAGTTCTTC
>TRBD2|NA|TRBV5-6|TRBJ2-1
CASSLAPRETYNEQFF
TGTGCCAGCAGCTTGGCCCCGCGGGAGACTTACAATGAGCAGTTCTTC
>NA|NA|TRBV18|TRBJ2-7
CASSPLAGSYEQYF
TGTGCCAGCTCACCCTTGGCAGGGTCTTACGAGCAGTACTTC
>NA|NA|TRBV5-4|TRBJ2-5
CASSFRGSTETQYF
TGTGCCAGCAGCTTTAGGGGGAGTACCGAGACCCAGTACTTC
>NA|NA|TRBV4-3|TRBJ2-1
CASSPGVGGGNEQFF
TGCGCCAGCAGCCCCGGGGTGGGGGGAGGAAATGAGCAGTTCTTC
>NA|NA|TRBV7-2|TRBJ1-2
CASNSGGANYGYTF
TGTGCCAGCAATTCAGGAGGGGCTAACTATGGCTACACCTTC
>TRBD2|NA|TRBV4-1|TRBJ2-1
CASSQPGLAGGLGEQFF
TGCGCCAGCAGCCAGCCGGGACTAGCGGGAGGGTTGGGTGAGCAGTTCTTC
>NA|NA|TRBV27|TRBJ1-1
CASSRDIWGLNTEAFF
TGTGCCAGCAGTCGGGACATTTGGGGCCTGAACACTGAAGCTTTCTTT
>TRBD1|NA|TRBV11-2|TRBJ1-1
CASSSYGTGNTEAFF
TGTGCCAGCAGCTCCTACGGGACAGGGAACACTGAAGCTTTCTTT
>NA|NA|TRBV5-4|TRBJ2-2
CASSYVGRGGDGELFF
TGTGCCAGCAGCTACGTGGGGAGGGGGGGCGACGGGGAGCTGTTTTTT
>NA|NA|TRBV2|TRBJ1-2
CASGVLNYGYTF
TGTGCCAGCGGAGTTCTCAACTATGGCTACACCTTC
>NA|NA|TRBV5-6|TRBJ1-5
CASSYSNYQPQHF
TGTGCCAGCAGTTACTCAAACTATCAGCCCCAGCATTTT
>NA|NA|TRBV5-5|TRBJ1-2
CASSLKGDFYGYTF
TGTGCCAGCAGCCTGAAAGGGGACTTCTATGGCTACACCTTC
>TRBD2|NA|TRBV27|TRBJ2-7
CASSFPQRGLYEQYF
TGTGCCAGCAGTTTCCCCCAGAGGGGACTATACGAGCAGTACTTC
>TRBD1|NA|TRBV10-3|TRBJ1-2
CAVWGGTGEYGYTF
TGTGCCGTTTGGGGCGGGACAGGGGAATATGGCTACACCTTC
>NA|NA|TRBV9|TRBJ1-4
CASSPSTGGYEKLFF
TGTGCCAGCAGCCCCTCAACAGGTGGTTACGAAAAACTGTTTTTT
>NA|few|TRBV7-2|TRBJ1-1
CASSWTEYTEAFF
TGTGCCAGCAGCTGGACAGAGTACACTGAAGCTTTCTTT
>NA|NA|TRBV28|TRBJ2-1
CASSLVVASTYPDNEQFF
TGTGCCAGCAGTTTGGTAGTAGCGTCGACGTACCCTGATAATGAGCAGTTCTTC
>TRBD1|once|TRBV10-3|TRBJ1-5
CAIGQGAINQPQHF
TGTGCCATCGGACAGGGGGCGATCAATCAGCCCCAGCATTTT
>NA|NA|TRBV7-2|TRBJ2-1
CATTVAGVSNEQFF
TGTGCCACTACTGTGGCGGGCGTCAGCAATGAGCAGTTCTTC
>NA|NA|TRBV4-2|TRBJ1-2
CASSQGPGSGYGYTF
TGTGCCAGCAGCCAAGGTCCAGGGTCGGGCTATGGCTACACCTTC
>TRBD2|NA|TRBV5-8|TRBJ2-7
CASSSGTSWHEQYF
TGTGCCAGCAGCTCTGGGACTAGCTGGCACGAGCAGTACTTC
>TRBD2|NA|TRBV6-6|TRBJ2-7
CASSPQTSGSTYEQYF
TGTGCCAGCAGTCCACAGACTAGCGGGAGTACCTACGAGCAGTACTTC
>NA|once|TRBV7-8|TRBJ1-4
CASSLYATNEKLFF
TGTGCCAGCAGTTTATATGCAACTAATGAAAAACTGTTTTTT
>NA|once|TRBV5-4|TRBJ2-2
CASSSARGGELFF
TGTGCCAGCAGCTCAGCTAGAGGCGGGGAGCTGTTTTTT
>NA|NA|TRBV7-9|TRBJ2-6
CASSPKSAGANVLTF
TGTGCCAGCAGCCCCAAATCGGCTGGGGCCAACGTCCTGACTTTC
>TRBD1|NA|TRBV6-5|TRBJ1-4
CASSLGQKNEKLFF
TGTGCCAGCAGCCTGGGACAGAAAAATGAAAAACTGTTTTTT
>NA|NA|TRBV6-5|TRBJ2-1
CASSYGPNEQFF
TGTGCCAGCAGTTACGGGCCGAATGAGCAGTTCTTC
>NA|NA|TRBV19|TRBJ1-4
CASSKQGGEKLFF
TGTGCCAGTAGTAAACAGGGTGGCGAAAAACTGTTTTTT
>NA|NA|TRBV4-3|TRBJ1-3
CASSQDVGRGNTIYF
TGCGCCAGCAGCCAAGATGTGGGCAGGGGAAACACCATATATTTT